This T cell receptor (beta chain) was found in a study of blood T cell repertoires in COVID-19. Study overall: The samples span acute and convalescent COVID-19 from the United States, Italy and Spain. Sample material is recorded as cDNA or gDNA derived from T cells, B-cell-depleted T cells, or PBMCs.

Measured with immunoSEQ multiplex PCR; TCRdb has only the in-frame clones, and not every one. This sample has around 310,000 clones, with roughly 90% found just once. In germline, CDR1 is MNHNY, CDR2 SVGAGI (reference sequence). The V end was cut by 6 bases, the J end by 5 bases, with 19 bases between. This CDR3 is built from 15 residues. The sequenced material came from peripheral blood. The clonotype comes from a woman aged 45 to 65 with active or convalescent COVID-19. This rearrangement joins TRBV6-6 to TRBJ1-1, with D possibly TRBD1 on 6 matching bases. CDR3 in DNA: TGTGCCAGCAGCGCTGCGGGGGGCCGAGGGACTGAAGCTTTCTTT. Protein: CASSAAGGRGTEAFF.